Following are 19 T cell receptor beta chains from one sample sequenced in a study of blood T cell repertoires in COVID-19. Clones were sequenced by immunoSEQ multiplex PCR, and TCRdb holds only the in-frame ones, with some missing. The data hold approximately 46,000 clones, with roughly four fifths observed a single time. Material: peripheral blood. Receptors originate from an older woman with acute or convalescent COVID-19.

The chain recombines TRBV6-1 with TRBJ1-1; D uncertain. Germline loops: CDR1 MNHNS, CDR2 SASEGT. The CDR3 loop spans 14 amino acids. V was clipped by 0 bases and J by 11 bases, with 16 bases between them. CDR3 amino acids: CASSEAHRAGGAFF. The DNA of the CDR3 is TGTGCCAGCAGTGAAGCGCACCGGGCAGGAGGGGCTTTCTTT.

This sequence joins TRBV5-5 and TRBJ2-6, with D possibly TRBD1 on 7 matching bases. CDR3 length equals 17 residues. Germline CDR1 reads SGHKS; CDR2 reads YYEKEE (reference sequence). V was pared by 4 bases and J by 1 base, with 15 bases between. This CDR3 reads CASSPARGDSGANVLTF. For the CDR3, the DNA is TGTGCCAGCAGCCCCGCCAGGGGGGATTCTGGGGCCAACGTCCTGACTTTC.

The sample holds a few counts of this clone. The V gene is TRBV6-5, the J gene TRBJ2-2, with D hard to call. V was cut by 6 bases and J by 1 base, with 12 bases left in between. The CDR3 runs to 15 residues. Germline lookup yields CDR1 MNHEY and CDR2 SVGAGI. The CDR3 here is CASRPDNRNTGELFF. CDR3 coding DNA: TGTGCCAGCAGACCCGACAACCGGAACACCGGGGAGCTGTTTTTT.

This clone occurred once. The rearrangement links TRBV5-1 to TRBJ2-7; 7 bases are a match to TRBD2. The CDR3 totals 15 residues. Germline CDR1 SGHRS, CDR2 YFSETQ. With V trimmed by 0 bases and J by 3 bases, 6 bases remained unmatched. The CDR3 loop is CASSLAGGVNYEQYF. CDR3 bases: TGCGCCAGCAGCTTGGCTGGGGGGGTAAACTACGAGCAGTACTTC. The full variable domain, rest sourced from reference TRBV5-1 and TRBJ2-7, is KAGVTQTPRYLIKTRGQQVTLSCSPISGHRSVSWYQQTPGQGLQFLFEYFSETQRNKGNFPGRFSGRQFSNSRSEMNVSTLELGDSALYLCASSLAGGVNYEQYFGPGTRLTVT.

The V call is TRBV9, the J call TRBJ2-1; D might be TRBD2 (6 bases). V was trimmed by 6 bases and J by 2 bases, leaving 15 bases between them. This CDR3 spans 15 amino acids. Germline lookup yields CDR1 SGDLS and CDR2 YYNGEE. The CDR3, as DNA: TGTGCCAGCAATTCCGGGACTGGAACCTACAATGAGCAGTTCTTC. Protein product: CASNSGTGTYNEQFF.

CDR3 sequence: CASSYSGQAEKLFF. The CDR3 DNA reads TGTGCCAGCAGTTACTCGGGACAGGCCGAAAAACTGTTTTTT. This chain connects TRBV6-5 to TRBJ1-4, with 8 nucleotides matching TRBD1. Trimming cost V 0 bases and J 8 bases; bases outside gene matches: 2. Germline-derived CDR1 and CDR2 are MNHEY and SVGAGI. The CDR3 covers 14 residues.

V and J are TRBV19 and TRBJ1-2; weak D call: TRBD1 (5 bases). Germline lookup yields CDR1 LNHDA and CDR2 SQIVND (reference sequence). The CDR3 has 14 residues. Between the trimmed V and J ends, which lost 10 bases and 5 bases, there was a span of 20 bases. CDR3 nucleotides: TGTGCCACCACGAGGGCGGGAAAGGGGTATGGCTACACCTTC. This translates into CATTRAGKGYGYTF.

J is TRBJ2-5 and V is TRBV28; 11 nucleotides line up with TRBD1. CDR1 MDHEN and CDR2 SYDVKM come from the germline V gene. The CDR3 length is 15 residues. With 7 bases clipped from V and 2 bases from J, the junction kept 6 bases outside the gene matches. In nucleotides, the CDR3 is TGTGCCAGCATGACCCGGGACAGGGGGCAAGAGACCCAGTACTTC. This encodes CASMTRDRGQETQYF.

The J gene is TRBJ2-1, the V gene TRBV27, with 10 bases lining up with TRBD2. Germline CDR1 MNHEY, CDR2 SMNVEV (reference sequence). The V gene end was trimmed by 5 bases and the J gene end by 4 bases; junction bases not matched to a gene: 2. CDR3 size: 14 residues. The CDR3 DNA reads TGTGCCAGCAGTAGCGGGGGGGTATACAATGAGCAGTTCTTC. Translating it yields CASSSGGVYNEQFF.

J is TRBJ1-1 and V is TRBV28; D possibly corresponds to TRBD1 (5 bases). Germline values: CDR1 MDHEN, CDR2 SYDVKM. The CDR3 has 17 residues. The V and J ends lost 4 bases and 3 bases respectively, with 21 bases between them. CDR3 in DNA: TGTGCCAGCAGTTCCCACGAGCCTTTGGGGCGTGACACTGAAGCTTTCTTT. This sequence encodes CASSSHEPLGRDTEAFF.

This chain connects TRBV18 to TRBJ2-7; 7 bases fit TRBD1. The germline gives CDR1 KGHSH, CDR2 LQKENI. This CDR3 has 15 amino acids. Unmatched junction bases numbered 8, after V lost 3 bases and J lost 3 bases. In DNA form, the CDR3 reads TGTGCCAGCTCACCGGGACAGCCTGCCATCTACGAGCAGTACTTC. Amino acid sequence: CASSPGQPAIYEQYF.

The chain uses TRBV2 and TRBJ2-7; D unclear. Trimming took off 5 bases at V and 2 bases at J, with 4 bases between the two ends. Germline V lookup: CDR1 SNHLY, CDR2 FYNNEI. The CDR3 contains 11 residues. CDR3: CASSLAYEQYF. CDR3 in DNA: TGTGCCAGCAGTCTCGCCTACGAGCAGTACTTC.

The J gene is TRBJ1-6, the V gene TRBV27; TRBD1 might be the D (5 bases). The CDR3 spans 14 residues. Germline-derived CDR1 and CDR2 are MNHEY and SMNVEV (reference sequence). V was clipped by 5 bases and J by 6 bases, with 11 bases between them. In nucleotides, the CDR3 is TGTGCCAGCAGTAGGACCGGGGGTAATTCACCCCTCCACTTT. Amino acid sequence: CASSRTGGNSPLHF.

The chain recombines TRBV10-1 with TRBJ2-3; 9 bases fit TRBD2. V was pared by 0 bases and J by 1 base, with 5 bases of the junction left unmatched. The CDR3 extends over 17 amino acids. Germline CDR1 reads WNHNN; CDR2 reads SYGVQD (reference sequence). The chain's CDR3 is CASSESKASGGTDTQYF. The CDR3 region has the DNA TGCGCCAGCAGTGAGTCGAAGGCTAGCGGGGGCACAGATACGCAGTATTTT.

This clone came up a few times. The chain has TRBV5-1 and TRBJ1-1; D is uncertain. Germline V gene data show CDR1 as SGHRS and CDR2 as YFSETQ. With 5 bases removed from V and 8 bases from J, the gap between germline ends came to 22 bases. The CDR3 spans 15 residues. CDR3 bases: TGCGCCAGCAGGCTCCAAACGAGTACACTAACGGAAGCTTTCTTT. Its protein product is CASRLQTSTLTEAFF. Full variable domain (remainder filled in from reference TRBV5-1 and TRBJ1-1): KAGVTQTPRYLIKTRGQQVTLSCSPISGHRSVSWYQQTPGQGLQFLFEYFSETQRNKGNFPGRFSGRQFSNSRSEMNVSTLELGDSALYLCASRLQTSTLTEAFFGQGTRLTVV.

The chain links TRBV5-4 to TRBJ1-2; no reliable D call. Trimming took 4 bases from V and 1 from J, leaving 14 bases between them. Germline-derived CDR1 and CDR2 are SGHNT and YYREEE (reference sequence). The CDR3 runs 15 residues. The CDR3 protein is CASSPAGSVNYGYTF. DNA of the CDR3: TGTGCCAGCAGCCCGGCGGGGAGCGTTAACTATGGCTACACCTTC.

The chain has TRBV10-3 and TRBJ2-1; the match to TRBD1 covers 8 bases. With V trimmed by 7 bases and J by 8 bases, 10 bases remained unmatched. This CDR3 comprises 14 residues. CDR1 ENHRY and CDR2 SYGVKD come from the germline V gene. The DNA of the CDR3 is TGTGCCATCACAGCCAGAGGACAGGGTTATGAGCAGTTCTTC. This codes for CAITARGQGYEQFF.

The chain has TRBV18 and TRBJ1-2, with D unclear. This CDR3 is built from 15 residues. The germline V gene has CDR1 KGHSH and CDR2 LQKENI. The V end lost 4 bases, the J end lost 7 bases, and 19 bases lay between the germline ends. The CDR3 nucleotides read TGTGCCAGCTCACTTCCCGGGTTCCCGGCCGCTGGCTACACCTTC. Its translation: CASSLPGFPAAGYTF.

CDR3 residues: CASSPGLGRNEQFF. CDR3 DNA sequence: TGTGCCAGCAGCCCGGGACTCGGCCGCAATGAGCAGTTCTTC. This rearrangement joins TRBV4-2 to TRBJ2-1; the D gene is possibly TRBD2 (6 bases). V lost 4 bases and J 6 bases, leaving 13 bases between the germline ends. This CDR3 spans 14 amino acids. From germline, CDR1 is LGHNA and CDR2 YNFKEQ.